The 9 T cell receptor beta chains reported below all come from one sample, sequenced in a study of T cell repertoires in cytomegalovirus infection. Their recognized antigens are unknown. TCRdb processed the reads anew with MiXCR; each CDR3 protein has one entry. The sample has around 500,000 distinct CDR3 sequences, about 42% seen once; the top ten hold about two fifths. Source: cultured PBMCs, taken from culture after CMV antigen stimulation. Source of these receptors: a human donor in good health (CMV status not recorded). Some clones in this sample may be carry-over from other donors' samples.

This clonotype was seen more than once but under ten times. V is TRBV15 and J is TRBJ2-7, with D possibly being TRBD1 (5 bases). Germline V gene lookup returns CDR1 LNHNV and CDR2 YYDKDF (reference sequence). V was shortened by 1 base and J by 0 bases, with 10 bases between the two germline ends. The CDR3 is 15 amino acids. The CDR3 DNA sequence: TGTGCCACCAGCAGAGCAGCAGGGATCTCCTACGAGCAGTACTTC. Amino acid sequence: CATSRAAGISYEQYF.

The chain couples TRBV10-2 to TRBJ2-7; D tentatively reads TRBD1 or TRBD2 (6 bases each). This CDR3 has 14 amino acids. V was clipped by 6 bases and J by 3 bases, with 15 bases between them. Germline V CDR1 and CDR2: WSHSY, SAAADI. The CDR3 spells CASSRRGHRYEQYF. CDR3 bases: TGCGCCAGCAGCAGGAGGGGACATCGCTACGAGCAGTACTTC.

The chain combines TRBV20-1 with TRBJ2-1; D may be TRBD1 (5 bases). Germline V CDR1 and CDR2: DFQATT, SNEGSKA (reference sequence). This CDR3 comprises 15 residues. Trimming shortened V by 4 bases and J by 5 bases, and 18 bases separated the two germline ends. The CDR3 coding sequence is TGCAGTGCTACCCAAGGGGCGGTCCGAAACAATGAGCAGTTCTTC. Its translation: CSATQGAVRNNEQFF.

This clonotype has a handful of counts. The chain uses TRBV12-3 or TRBV12-4 and TRBJ1-5; 8 bases map to TRBD1. CDR3 length equals 14 residues. The V and J ends lost 3 bases and 5 bases, in that order; junction bases with no gene match: 3. CDR3 nucleotides: TGTGCCAGCAGTTTGTCAGGGGGCTATCAGCCCCAGCATTTT. Its translation: CASSLSGGYQPQHF.

This clonotype turned up a few times. CDR3 sequence reads: CASSTQGDQPQHF. CDR3 nucleotides: TGTGCCAGCAGCACTCAGGGGGATCAGCCCCAGCATTTT. The chain is built from TRBV7-6 and TRBJ1-5; 7 bases map to TRBD1. Germline values: CDR1 SGHVS, CDR2 FNYEAQ. This CDR3 is 13 amino acids long. The V gene end was trimmed by 5 bases and the J gene end by 5 bases; junction bases not matched to a gene: 3.

This clonotype occurred a few times. The chain uses TRBV28 and TRBJ1-1, with 7 positions matching TRBD1. Germline CDR1 is MDHEN and CDR2 is SYDVKM. The CDR3 has 15 residues. The trim removed 3 bases at V and 1 base at J, leaving 5 bases unmatched. The CDR3 loop is CASSFSGGKNTEAFF. CDR3 DNA sequence: TGTGCCAGCAGTTTTTCAGGGGGTAAGAACACTGAAGCTTTCTTT. The full variable domain, its missing parts supplied by reference TRBV28 and TRBJ1-1, is DVKVTQSSRYLVKRTGEKVFLECVQDMDHENMFWYRQDPGLGLRLIYFSYDVKMKEKGDIPEGYSVSREKKERFSLILESASTNQTSMYLCASSFSGGKNTEAFFGQGTRLTVV.

V and J are TRBV4-3 and TRBJ2-6, with D tentatively TRBD2 (5 bases). V lost 4 bases and J 4 bases, leaving 14 bases between the germline ends. CDR3 length: 16 residues. CDR1 is LGHNA, CDR2 YSLEER, per germline. Here the CDR3 DNA reads TGCGCCAGCAGCCGCGGGCCCTCTCTGGGGGCCAACGTCCTGACTTTC. This translates into CASSRGPSLGANVLTF.

This sequence joins TRBV7-9 and TRBJ1-1, with unresolved D. This CDR3 spans 12 amino acids. The ends were cut back, 2 bases at V and 4 bases at J, with 5 bases in the middle. CDR1 is SEHNR and CDR2 is FQNEAQ in the germline V gene (reference sequence). This CDR3 reads CASSLWSTEAFF. The CDR3 nucleotides read TGTGCCAGCAGCTTATGGAGCACTGAAGCTTTCTTT.

This clonotype was detected a few times. The gene calls are TRBV6-5 and TRBJ2-2; 7 nucleotides align to TRBD2. Germline CDR1 is MNHEY and CDR2 is SVGAGI. The CDR3 runs 16 residues. V was clipped by 10 bases and J by 2 bases; unmatched bases: 13. In DNA form, the CDR3 reads TGTGCCACCCAAATCGGGGACTATATAAACACCGGGGAGCTGTTTTTT. Translated: CATQIGDYINTGELFF.